The 26 T cell receptor beta chains given below trace back to one sample, sequenced in a study of blood T cell repertoires in COVID-19. Generated by immunoSEQ multiplex PCR, the TCRdb table keeps only in-frame clones and is missing some. The profile shows around 97,000 clones, more than 75% of them singletons. What was sequenced was peripheral blood. These receptors all stem from a human donor in a cohort sampled during active COVID-19.

This chain connects TRBV9 to TRBJ2-2; 7 positions match TRBD2. V shed 0 bases, J shed 4 bases, and the junction held 12 bases outside the gene matches. The CDR3 runs to 18 residues. The V gene's germline CDR1 is SGDLS and CDR2 YYNGEE. As DNA, the CDR3 is TGTGCCAGCAGCGTAGACGGTAGCGGGTTCCCTCCCACCGGGGAGCTGTTTTTT. Its protein product is CASSVDGSGFPPTGELFF. The full variable domain, in which reference TRBV9 and TRBJ2-2 provide the parts outside the CDR3, is DSGVTQTPKHLITATGQRVTLRCSPRSGDLSVYWYQQSLDQGLQFLIQYYNGEERAKGNILERFSAQQFPDLHSELNLSSLELGDSALYFCASSVDGSGFPPTGELFFGEGSRLTVL.

The chain links TRBV12-3 or TRBV12-4 to TRBJ2-7; 10 positions agree with TRBD1. V was clipped by 7 bases and J by 5 bases; unmatched bases: 5. The CDR3 spans 13 residues. Here the CDR3 DNA reads TGTGCCAGCACCCTGGACAGGGGGAACGAGCAGTACTTC. It yields the protein CASTLDRGNEQYF.

This clone appeared a single time. The rearrangement joins TRBV9 to TRBJ1-6; the D is unclear. The CDR3 is 15 amino acids. CDR1 SGDLS and CDR2 YYNGEE come from the germline V gene. V shed 3 bases and J shed 7 bases, with 14 bases lying between them. CDR3 region: CASSASTTGNSPLHF. CDR3 sequence (DNA): TGTGCCAGCAGCGCCTCAACTACCGGAAATTCACCCCTCCACTTT.

The chain employs TRBV30 and TRBJ2-7; possible D gene TRBD1, 6 bases. Trimming shortened V by 0 bases and J by 5 bases, and 23 bases separated the two germline ends. The germline CDR1 and CDR2 sequences are GTSNPN and SVGIG (reference sequence). This CDR3 has 17 residues. CDR3 loop: CAWSVDSGWQGTHEQYF. The DNA for the CDR3 is TGTGCCTGGAGTGTAGATTCGGGGTGGCAGGGGACCCACGAGCAGTACTTC. Variable domain in full (rest from reference TRBV30 and TRBJ2-7): SQTIHQWPATLVQPVGSPLSLECTVEGTSNPNLYWYRQAAGRGLQLLFYSVGIGQISSEVPQNLSASRPQDRQFILSSKKLLLSDSGFYLCAWSVDSGWQGTHEQYFGPGTRLTVT.

The CDR3 DNA reads as TGTGCCAGCAGTCCGGCGGGGGGAGGGGGCACAGATACGCAGTATTTT. This encodes CASSPAGGGGTDTQYF. V usage is TRBV28 and J usage is TRBJ2-3; 8 nucleotides line up with TRBD2. The J segment lost 1 base and the V segment lost 5 bases, leaving 8 bases of the junction unmatched. CDR3 length: 16 residues. Germline CDR1 reads MDHEN; CDR2 reads SYDVKM.

The rearrangement joins TRBV29-1 to TRBJ2-5; D might be TRBD1 (6 bases). Germline assignment: CDR1 SQVTM and CDR2 ANQGSEA. Between the trimmed V and J ends, which lost 7 bases and 1 base, there was a span of 16 bases. The CDR3 is made up of 14 amino acids. The CDR3 sequence is CSGGQRLLQETQYF. CDR3 nucleotides: TGCAGCGGCGGACAGAGGTTACTCCAAGAGACCCAGTACTTC.

The chain employs TRBV23-1 and TRBJ2-1; D ambiguous. TRBV23-1 is an ORF; its function is uncertain. CDR3 size: 13 residues. V was pared by 0 bases and J by 8 bases, with 8 bases between. CDR3 loop: CASSQSSVYEQFF. The CDR3 DNA sequence: TGCGCCAGCAGTCAATCTAGTGTATATGAGCAGTTCTTC.

This clone was seen only a few times. CDR3 sequence (DNA): TGTGCCAGCAGCCAAGAACAGTACCAAGAGACCCAGTACTTC. Translating it yields CASSQEQYQETQYF. This chain joins TRBV14 and TRBJ2-5; D gene unclear. From germline, CDR1 is SGHDN and CDR2 FVKESK. The V end was cut by 0 bases, the J end by 0 bases, with 5 bases between. The CDR3 is 14 amino acids.

This clone was seen just once. The rearrangement uses TRBV24-1 and TRBJ2-2, with 11 bases lining up with TRBD1. With 9 bases clipped from V and 3 bases from J, the junction kept 2 bases outside the gene matches. Germline CDR1 and CDR2: KGHDR and SFDVKD. The CDR3 sequence is 14 residues long. As DNA, the CDR3 is TGTGCCACCGGGGGACAGGGGGACACCGGGGAGCTGTTTTTT. It yields the protein CATGGQGDTGELFF.

This chain joins TRBV3-1 (or the pseudogene TRBV3-2) and TRBJ1-5; D is ambiguous. Trimming took off 3 bases at V and 12 bases at J, with 12 bases between the two ends. CDR1 and CDR2 from the germline V gene are LGHDT and YNNKEL (reference sequence). This CDR3 is 12 amino acids long. CDR3 DNA sequence: TGTGCCAGCAGCCACCCTGGCGGGGACCAGCATTTT. Translating gives CASSHPGGDQHF.

The gene calls are TRBV19 and TRBJ2-1, with 8 nucleotides matching TRBD1. The CDR3 has 15 residues. The junction had 12 bases not matched to a gene; V was cut back by 7 bases and J by 7 bases. Germline lookup yields CDR1 LNHDA and CDR2 SQIVND (reference sequence). DNA for the CDR3: TGTGCCAGTATTAGCCTAGGACAGGGAGGAAATGAGCAGTTCTTC. Translating gives CASISLGQGGNEQFF.

This chain connects TRBV3-1 (or the pseudogene TRBV3-2) to TRBJ1-2; TRBD1 is a possible D gene (5 bases). Germline values: CDR1 LGHDT, CDR2 YNNKEL (reference sequence). Trimming removed 2 bases at V and 4 bases at J, with 11 bases between. The CDR3 runs 14 residues. Written as DNA, the CDR3 is TGTGCCAGCAGCCAATCAGGGCCCCGCTATGGCTACACCTTC. This gives the protein CASSQSGPRYGYTF.

The chain is built from TRBV7-3 and TRBJ2-3, with 8 bases aligning to TRBD2. CDR1 SGHTA and CDR2 FQGTGA come from the germline V gene. CDR3 size: 14 residues. V was pared by 6 bases and J by 5 bases, with 7 bases of the junction left unmatched. The CDR3 bases are TGTGCCAGCAGTCTACTAGCGGAGGGAGATACGCAGTATTTT. Protein sequence: CASSLLAEGDTQYF.

This sequence joins TRBV20-1 and TRBJ1-5; D ambiguous. Germline CDR1 reads DFQATT; CDR2 reads SNEGSKA (reference sequence). The length of the CDR3 is 15 residues. Trimming left V 3 bases short and J 0 bases short, with 12 bases between. The CDR3 nucleotides read TGCAGTGCTAGTCCGGTGCGGGATAGCAATCAGCCCCAGCATTTT. This sequence encodes CSASPVRDSNQPQHF.

The chain employs TRBV2 and TRBJ2-7; 9 bases line up with TRBD1. Trimming removed 6 bases from V and 2 bases from J; junction bases left unmatched: 2. Germline assignment: CDR1 SNHLY and CDR2 FYNNEI. CDR3 size: 13 residues. In DNA, the CDR3 is TGTGCCAGCAGGGGGGACAGGGCCTACGAGCAGTACTTC. Amino acids: CASRGDRAYEQYF. Based on the CDR3 plus reference TRBV2 and TRBJ2-7, the full variable domain is EPEVTQTPSHQVTQMGQEVILRCVPISNHLYFYWYRQILGQKVEFLVSFYNNEISEKSEIFDDQFSVERPDGSNFTLKIRSTKLEDSAMYFCASRGDRAYEQYFGPGTRLTVT.

V is TRBV9 and J is TRBJ2-1, with 14 bases fitting TRBD2. The germline CDR1 and CDR2 sequences are SGDLS and YYNGEE. The CDR3 extends over 15 amino acids. The trim removed 4 bases at V and 10 bases at J, leaving 7 bases unmatched. The CDR3 DNA sequence: TGTGCCAGCAGCCTTGGACTAGCGGGAGGTTACGAGCAGTTCTTC. The encoded protein is CASSLGLAGGYEQFF.

V and J are TRBV6-1 and TRBJ1-2, with D hard to call. The germline V and J ends were trimmed by 3 bases and 2 bases, with 19 bases remaining between them. The CDR3 extends over 17 amino acids. Germline CDR1 reads MNHNS; CDR2 reads SASEGT. CDR3 residues: CASSDFGEGLLNYGYTF. CDR3 nucleotides: TGTGCCAGCAGTGATTTCGGGGAGGGTCTTCTAAACTATGGCTACACCTTC.

The CDR3 sequence: CASSQGTGSPYEQYF. For the CDR3, the DNA is TGCGCCAGCAGCCAAGGGACAGGGAGTCCCTACGAGCAGTACTTC. The chain couples TRBV4-1 to TRBJ2-7, with 8 bases matching TRBD1. Germline V CDR1 and CDR2: MGHRA, YSYEKL. CDR3 length equals 15 residues. J gave up 2 bases and V 1 base, and 4 bases lay outside the gene matches.

This chain joins TRBV9 and TRBJ1-1, with D possibly TRBD1 on 6 matching bases. The CDR3 totals 14 residues. V dropped 6 bases and J dropped 5 bases, with 17 bases sitting between them. The V gene's germline CDR1 is SGDLS and CDR2 YYNGEE. The CDR3 here is CASTSGDKGTEAFF. DNA of the CDR3: TGTGCCAGCACCTCAGGGGACAAGGGGACTGAAGCTTTCTTT.

The rearrangement uses TRBV15 and TRBJ2-5; D is unclear. V was clipped by 0 bases and J by 2 bases, with 7 bases between them. Germline-derived CDR1 and CDR2 are LNHNV and YYDKDF (reference sequence). This CDR3 comprises 14 residues. In DNA, the CDR3 is TGTGCCACCAGCAGAGATGCACTTCAAGAGACCCAGTACTTC. Translating it yields CATSRDALQETQYF.

The CDR3 DNA reads TGTGCCAGCAGTGAACGGGGGGTAAACTATGGCTACACCTTC. This encodes CASSERGVNYGYTF. This chain uses TRBV2 with TRBJ1-2, with a weak D call TRBD1 (5 bases). This CDR3 region has 14 residues. Germline-derived CDR1 and CDR2 are SNHLY and FYNNEI. Trimming shortened V by 2 bases and J by 2 bases, and 9 bases separated the two germline ends.

This clone was seen many times. This rearrangement joins TRBV6-5 to TRBJ1-2; TRBD1 matches at 8 bases. The CDR3 runs to 14 residues. J lost 8 bases, V lost 4 bases, and 9 bases had no gene match. Germline loops: CDR1 MNHEY, CDR2 SVGAGI. CDR3: CASSSSWTGIGYTF. CDR3 DNA sequence: TGTGCCAGCAGTTCGTCATGGACAGGGATCGGCTACACCTTC.

V gene TRBV5-1 combines with J gene TRBJ1-2; the match to TRBD1 covers 8 bases. J was trimmed by 8 bases and V by 2 bases; bases with no gene match: 14. Germline CDR1 is SGHRS and CDR2 is YFSETQ. The CDR3 contains 16 residues. The CDR3, as DNA: TGCGCCAGCAGCTTTTCTCCAGGGGGCGCCCCGATAGGCTACACCTTC. It translates to CASSFSPGGAPIGYTF.

The genes are TRBV6-5 and TRBJ1-3; TRBD1 might be the D (6 bases). V was trimmed by 6 bases and J by 5 bases, leaving 14 bases between them. This CDR3 is 14 amino acids long. Germline V gives CDR1 MNHEY, CDR2 SVGAGI. Here the CDR3 reads CASRHRELRNTIYF. The CDR3 DNA reads TGTGCCAGCAGACACAGGGAGTTAAGAAACACCATATATTTT.

The table lists this clone with a count of one. The genes are TRBV19 and TRBJ1-5, with no clear D. The germline V gene encodes CDR1 LNHDA and CDR2 SQIVND (reference sequence). The CDR3 spans 12 residues. V dropped 5 bases and J dropped 6 bases, with 8 bases sitting between them. The CDR3 nucleotides are TGTGCCAGTAGTTCCCCTCTTCAGCCCCAGCATTTT. It specifies CASSSPLQPQHF. Complete variable domain (other parts from reference TRBV19 and TRBJ1-5): DGGITQSPKYLFRKEGQNVTLSCEQNLNHDAMYWYRQDPGQGLRLIYYSQIVNDFQKGDIAEGYSVSREKKESFPLTVTSAQKNPTAFYLCASSSPLQPQHFGDGTRLSIL.

The CDR3 DNA reads as TGTGCCAGCAGAATGACAGGTAACAATCAGCCCCAGCATTTT. Translated, it gives CASRMTGNNQPQHF. This chain uses TRBV2 with TRBJ1-5; tentative D call: TRBD1 (6 bases). V was pared by 6 bases and J by 3 bases, with 12 bases between. The CDR3 covers 14 residues. Germline loops: CDR1 SNHLY, CDR2 FYNNEI.